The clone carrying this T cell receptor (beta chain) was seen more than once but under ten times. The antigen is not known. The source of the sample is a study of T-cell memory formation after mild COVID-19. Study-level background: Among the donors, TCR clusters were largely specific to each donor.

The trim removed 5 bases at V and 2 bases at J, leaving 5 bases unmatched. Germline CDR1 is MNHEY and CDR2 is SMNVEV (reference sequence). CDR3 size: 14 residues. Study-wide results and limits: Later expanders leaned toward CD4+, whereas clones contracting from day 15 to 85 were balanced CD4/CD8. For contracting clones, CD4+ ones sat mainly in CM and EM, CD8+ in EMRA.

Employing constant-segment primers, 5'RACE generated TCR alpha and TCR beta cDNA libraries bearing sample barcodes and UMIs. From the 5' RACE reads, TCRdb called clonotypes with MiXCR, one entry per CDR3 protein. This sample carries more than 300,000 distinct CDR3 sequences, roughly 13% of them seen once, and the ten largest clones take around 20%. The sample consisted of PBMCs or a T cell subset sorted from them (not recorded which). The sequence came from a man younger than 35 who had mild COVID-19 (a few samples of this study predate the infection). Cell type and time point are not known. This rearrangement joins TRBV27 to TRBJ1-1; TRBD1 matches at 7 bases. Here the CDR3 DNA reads TGTGCCAGCAGTATGGGACAGTCTAACACTGAAGCTTTCTTT. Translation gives CASSMGQSNTEAFF.